These T cell receptor beta chains were read from a single sample in a study of control samples from healthy donors and cancer patients. Clones were read by immunoSEQ multiplex PCR, and TCRdb kept only the in-frame ones, dropping some. The data hold over 100,000 clones, with 80% to 95% observed a single time. The sample taken for sequencing was blood. The origin of the receptors is a man aged 18 to 35 in good health. Both conserved end residues are trimmed from each CDR3.

v_call	cdr3_length	j_call	cdr3_aa
TRBV10-3	15	TRBJ2-7	AISKLLPGQGPYEQY
TRBV27	10	TRBJ1-5	ASSYLNQPQH
TRBV30	9	TRBJ1-1	AWAGWTEAF
TRBV6-5	12	TRBJ1-1	ASRVTGGNTEAF
TRBV27	13	TRBJ1-5	ASSPPPGSNQPQH
TRBV30	11	TRBJ1-6	AWSVQRNSPLH
TRBV9	15	TRBJ2-2	ASSVGHSGSSSGELF
TRBV6-2/TRBV6-3	13	TRBJ2-7	ASSFDGQVSYEQY
TRBV24-1	11	TRBJ2-2	ATSAQGTGELF
TRBV19	13	TRBJ2-3	ASSTGTGDLDTQY
TRBV4-1	16	TRBJ2-5	ASSQGTGGGRRKETQY
TRBV9	13	TRBJ1-4	ASSENRGFQEKLF
TRBV11-2	13	TRBJ2-3	ASTLAGGGTDTQY
TRBV19	13	TRBJ1-4	ASARGGGSNEKLF
TRBV6-5	11	TRBJ1-2	ASSYSFNYGYT
TRBV24-1	11	TRBJ2-7	ATRSGQLYEQY
TRBV19	13	TRBJ2-7	ASSFSTGGINEQY
TRBV5-1	12	TRBJ1-2	ASRTLPGRDGYT
TRBV5-4	11	TRBJ2-2	ASSLRATGELF
TRBV7-2	12	TRBJ2-3	ASSLGVGAGTQY
TRBV10-3	11	TRBJ1-2	AVQGSRVDGYT
TRBV5-4	13	TRBJ2-1	ASSTAGRSYNEQF